This record concerns one T cell receptor beta chain sequence. Its target is not known. At one end, the junction sequence differs from germline, possibly due to a read error. This CDR3 comprises 13 residues. Germline V CDR1 and CDR2: SGHNT, YYREEE (reference sequence). From about 400 ng of RNA, a library with molecular barcoded alpha/delta and beta/gamma adaptors was made. One entry per CDR3 protein results from TCRdb running MiXCR on the reads. The sample shows approximately 61,000 distinct CDR3 sequences, around 21% of them seen only once. These data are taken from a study of read filtering for tumor transcriptome and immune sequencing. Study-wide background: Per sample, TCR-region reads ranged about 4 to 10.27 million by IR-seq, 85 to 1273 by RNA-seq. Study-wide results and limits: Even smaller IR-seq throughput identified most shared clonotypes. Dropping single-read clonotypes raised IR-seq and RNA-seq shared-clonotype correlation.

Sequenced sample: a population of CD138-negative cells sorted from bone marrow. This sequence joins TRBV5-4 and TRBJ2-2; D gene unclear. The clonotype originates from a donor older than 35 with multiple myeloma. CDR3 region: CACSLEGPGELFF. DNA for the CDR3: TGTGCCTGCAGCTTGGAAGGGCCCGGGGAGCTGTTTTTT. The full variable domain, with the rest looked up from reference TRBV5-4 and TRBJ2-2, is ETGVTQSPTHLIKTRGQQVTLRCSSQSGHNTVSWYQQALGQGPQFIFQYYREEENGRGNFPPRFSGLQFPNYSSELNVNALELDDSALYLCACSLEGPGELFFGEGSRLTVL.